These 11 T cell receptor beta chains came from one sample sequenced in a study of PD-L1 blockade in urothelial cancer. Indicated time point: peripheral blood 6 weeks after treatment start. Sequenced by immunoSEQ multiplex PCR; TCRdb stores in-frame clones only, minus some. The sample carries about 120,000 clones, roughly 83% recorded once. The sample in question was PBMCs, obtained around atezolizumab (anti-PD-L1) treatment. These TCRs come from a man in his fifties with urothelial cancer.

The chain uses TRBV6-5 and TRBJ2-7; D is perhaps TRBD2 (5 bases). Between the trimmed V and J ends, which lost 5 bases and 0 bases, there was a span of 14 bases. Germline V CDR1 and CDR2: MNHEY, SVGAGI. CDR3 length: 15 amino acids. In DNA form, the CDR3 reads TGTGCCAGCAGTCCCACCCGGGGTTACTCCTACGAGCAGTACTTC. Translated: CASSPTRGYSYEQYF.

The chain carries TRBV4-1 and TRBJ2-3; 9 nucleotides match TRBD2. Trimming at V came to 7 bases and at J to 5 bases, leaving 19 bases not matched to a gene. This CDR3 comprises 18 residues. Germline-derived CDR1 and CDR2 are MGHRA and YSYEKL. The CDR3 protein is CASNPMYLREGPRDTQYF. The CDR3 region has the DNA TGCGCCAGCAACCCAATGTACTTGCGGGAGGGCCCTCGAGATACGCAGTATTTT.

V gene TRBV2 combines with J gene TRBJ2-3; 10 positions agree with TRBD2. CDR1 is SNHLY, CDR2 FYNNEI, per germline. The J segment lost 1 base and the V segment lost 6 bases, leaving 4 bases of the junction unmatched. The CDR3 is made up of 15 amino acids. The CDR3 region has the DNA TGTGCCAGCAGCGAGCGGGAGGGCCGCACAGATACGCAGTATTTT. Translated, it gives CASSEREGRTDTQYF. The whole variable domain, filled in from reference TRBV2 and TRBJ2-3, reads EPEVTQTPSHQVTQMGQEVILRCVPISNHLYFYWYRQILGQKVEFLVSFYNNEISEKSEIFDDQFSVERPDGSNFTLKIRSTKLEDSAMYFCASSEREGRTDTQYFGPGTRLTVL.

This clone appeared once. The chain couples TRBV27 to TRBJ2-5; 11 bases are shared with TRBD2. CDR1 and CDR2 (germline): MNHEY, SMNVEV (reference sequence). The CDR3 is made up of 16 amino acids. The V and J ends lost 5 bases and 5 bases, in that order; junction bases with no gene match: 10. The CDR3 sequence: CASSKGLAAEGETQYF. The CDR3 coding sequence is TGTGCCAGCAGTAAGGGACTAGCGGCCGAAGGGGAGACCCAGTACTTC.

The chain recombines TRBV9 with TRBJ1-5; maybe TRBD1 (5 bases). V shed 7 bases and J shed 6 bases, with 11 bases lying between them. The germline gives CDR1 SGDLS, CDR2 YYNGEE. This CDR3 has 12 residues. For the CDR3, the DNA is TGTGCCAGCTCTAGGGGTAGTCAGCCCCAGCATTTT. The encoded protein is CASSRGSQPQHF.

The rearrangement uses TRBV28 and TRBJ1-6; 11 positions agree with TRBD1. The J segment lost 9 bases and the V segment lost 3 bases, leaving 7 bases of the junction unmatched. The CDR3 runs 16 residues. Germline values: CDR1 MDHEN, CDR2 SYDVKM. DNA for the CDR3: TGTGCCAGCAGTTTTGGGACAGGGGGGATCTCTTCACCCCTCCACTTT. This sequence encodes CASSFGTGGISSPLHF.

V usage is TRBV2 and J usage is TRBJ2-3, with D perhaps matching TRBD2 (6 bases). CDR1 SNHLY and CDR2 FYNNEI come from the germline V gene. There are 15 residues in the CDR3. V lost 6 bases and J lost 3, with 16 bases in between. Written as DNA, the CDR3 is TGTGCCAGCAGCCTACTAGCAACCTTGACAGATACGCAGTATTTT. Protein product: CASSLLATLTDTQYF. The variable domain in full, completed from reference TRBV2 and TRBJ2-3, reads EPEVTQTPSHQVTQMGQEVILRCVPISNHLYFYWYRQILGQKVEFLVSFYNNEISEKSEIFDDQFSVERPDGSNFTLKIRSTKLEDSAMYFCASSLLATLTDTQYFGPGTRLTVL.

The V and J genes are TRBV6-6 and TRBJ2-7, with 7 nucleotides matching TRBD2. V trimming: 8 bases; J trimming: 3 bases; junction bases outside the gene matches: 7. This CDR3 spans 13 amino acids. Germline V CDR1 and CDR2: MNHNY, SVGAGI (reference sequence). The CDR3 nucleotides are TGTGCCAGCGGGGGGGGAAAAGTCTACGAGCAGTACTTC. Translating it yields CASGGGKVYEQYF.

This chain links TRBV7-8 with TRBJ1-4; possibly TRBD1 for D (6 bases). CDR1 SGHVS and CDR2 FQNEAQ come from the germline V gene. The CDR3 extends over 14 amino acids. The V and J ends lost 5 bases and 1 base respectively, with 8 bases between them. Here the CDR3 reads CASSIRGTNEKLFF. The CDR3 nucleotides are TGTGCCAGCAGCATCAGGGGAACTAATGAAAAACTGTTTTTT. Drawing the rest from reference TRBV7-8 and TRBJ1-4, the complete variable domain is GAGVSQSPRYKVAKRGQDVALRCDPISGHVSLFWYQQALGQGPEFLTYFQNEAQLDKSGLPSDRFFAERPEGSVSTLKIQRTQQEDSAVYLCASSIRGTNEKLFFGSGTQLSVL.

This clone was counted only a few times. Other DNA sequences in the sample encode the same CDR3. The chain employs TRBV6-6 and TRBJ1-5; 9 nucleotides agree with TRBD1. Trimming at V came to 4 bases and at J to 3 bases, leaving 4 bases not matched to a gene. The germline V gene encodes CDR1 MNHNY and CDR2 SVGAGI (reference sequence). This CDR3 is built from 15 residues. The CDR3 DNA sequence: TGTGCCAGCAGTTCCCGGGACAGGGACAATCAGCCCCAGCATTTT. Its protein is CASSSRDRDNQPQHF.

About this clone: An end of the junction differs from the germline gene, which may be a read error. V is TRBV10-2 and J is TRBJ2-1, with 9 bases identical to TRBD1. Per germline, CDR1 WSHSY and CDR2 SAAADI. This CDR3 is 12 amino acids long. CDR3 in amino acids: CASSDPRGTGLF. The CDR3, as DNA: TGCGCCAGCAGTGACCCGAGGGGGACAGGGCTCTTC.